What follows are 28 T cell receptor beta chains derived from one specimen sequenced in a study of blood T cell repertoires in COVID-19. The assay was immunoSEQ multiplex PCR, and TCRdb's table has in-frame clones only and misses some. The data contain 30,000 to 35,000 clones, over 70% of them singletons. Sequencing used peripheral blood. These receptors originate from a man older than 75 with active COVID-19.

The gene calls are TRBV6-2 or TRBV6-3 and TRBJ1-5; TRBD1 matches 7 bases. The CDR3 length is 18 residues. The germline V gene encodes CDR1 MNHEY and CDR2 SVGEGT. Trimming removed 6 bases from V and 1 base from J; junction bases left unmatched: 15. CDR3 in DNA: TGTGCCAGCAGCCCCCCGGGCAGGGGGATTGAGAGCAATCAGCCCCAGCATTTT. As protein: CASSPPGRGIESNQPQHF.

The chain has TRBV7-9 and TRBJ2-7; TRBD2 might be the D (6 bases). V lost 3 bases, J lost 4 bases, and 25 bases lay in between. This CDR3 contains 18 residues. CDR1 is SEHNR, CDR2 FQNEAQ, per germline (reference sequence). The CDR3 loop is CASSLTIAGGTFGYEQYF. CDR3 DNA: TGTGCCAGCAGCTTGACGATCGCCGGGGGAACCTTCGGGTACGAGCAGTACTTC.

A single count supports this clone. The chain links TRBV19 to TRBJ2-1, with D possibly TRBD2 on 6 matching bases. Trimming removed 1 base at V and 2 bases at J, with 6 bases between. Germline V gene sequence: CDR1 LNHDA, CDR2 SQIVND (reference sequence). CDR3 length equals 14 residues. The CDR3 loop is CASSIGGAYNEQFF. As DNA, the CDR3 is TGTGCCAGTAGTATAGGCGGGGCCTACAATGAGCAGTTCTTC.

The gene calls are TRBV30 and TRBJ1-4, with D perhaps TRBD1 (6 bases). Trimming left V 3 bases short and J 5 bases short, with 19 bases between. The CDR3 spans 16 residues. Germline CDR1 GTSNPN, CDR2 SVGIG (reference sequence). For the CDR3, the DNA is TGTGCCTGGAGAATGACAGGCTCTGGGCCAAATGAAAAACTGTTTTTT. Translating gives CAWRMTGSGPNEKLFF.

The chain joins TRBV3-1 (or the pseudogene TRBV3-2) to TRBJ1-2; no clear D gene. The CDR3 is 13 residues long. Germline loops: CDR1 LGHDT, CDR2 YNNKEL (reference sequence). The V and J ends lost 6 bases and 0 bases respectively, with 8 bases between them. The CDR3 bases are TGTGCCAGCAGTCCCCTCGCTAACTATGGCTACACCTTC. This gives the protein CASSPLANYGYTF.

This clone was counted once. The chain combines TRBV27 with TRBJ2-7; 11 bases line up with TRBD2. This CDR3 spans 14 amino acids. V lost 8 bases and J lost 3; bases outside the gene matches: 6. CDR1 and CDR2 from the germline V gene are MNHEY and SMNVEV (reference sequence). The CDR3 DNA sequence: TGTGCCAGCGGGAGACTAGCGGGGTACTACGAGCAGTACTTC. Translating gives CASGRLAGYYEQYF.

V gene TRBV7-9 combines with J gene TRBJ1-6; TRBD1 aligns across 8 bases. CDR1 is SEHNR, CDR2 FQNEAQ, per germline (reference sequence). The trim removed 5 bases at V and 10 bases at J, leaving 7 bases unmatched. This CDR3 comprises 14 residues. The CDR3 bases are TGTGCCAGCAGCGCCGGGACAGGAAAGTCACCCCTCCACTTT. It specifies CASSAGTGKSPLHF.

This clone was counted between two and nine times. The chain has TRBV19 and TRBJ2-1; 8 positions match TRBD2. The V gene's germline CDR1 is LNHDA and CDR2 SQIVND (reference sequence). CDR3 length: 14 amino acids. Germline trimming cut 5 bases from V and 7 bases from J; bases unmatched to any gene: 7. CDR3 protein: CASSLSGSVNEQFF. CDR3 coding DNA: TGTGCCAGTAGTCTCAGCGGGAGTGTGAATGAGCAGTTCTTC.

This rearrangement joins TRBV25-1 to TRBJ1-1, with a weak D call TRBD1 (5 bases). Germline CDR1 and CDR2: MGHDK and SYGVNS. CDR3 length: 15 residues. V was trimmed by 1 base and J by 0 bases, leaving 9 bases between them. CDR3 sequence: CASSELLGVNTEAFF. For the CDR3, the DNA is TGTGCCAGCAGTGAATTGTTAGGGGTGAACACTGAAGCTTTCTTT.

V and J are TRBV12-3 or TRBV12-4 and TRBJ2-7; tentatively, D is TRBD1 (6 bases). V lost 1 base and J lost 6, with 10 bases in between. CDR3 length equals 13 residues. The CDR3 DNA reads TGTGCCAGCAGTTTAGGGTTACAGGGCGAGCAGTACTTC. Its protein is CASSLGLQGEQYF.

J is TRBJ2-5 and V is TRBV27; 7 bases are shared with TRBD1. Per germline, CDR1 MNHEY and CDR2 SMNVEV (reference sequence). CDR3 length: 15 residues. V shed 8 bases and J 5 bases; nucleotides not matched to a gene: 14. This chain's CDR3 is CASRRQGRGVETQYF. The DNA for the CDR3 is TGTGCCAGCCGCCGACAGGGAAGGGGCGTTGAGACCCAGTACTTC.

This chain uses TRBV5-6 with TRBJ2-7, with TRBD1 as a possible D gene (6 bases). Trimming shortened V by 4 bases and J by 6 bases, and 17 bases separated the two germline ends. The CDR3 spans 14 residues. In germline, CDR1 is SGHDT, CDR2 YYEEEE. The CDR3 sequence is CASSKQGSPLEQYF. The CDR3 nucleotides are TGTGCCAGCAGCAAACAGGGTTCTCCGCTCGAGCAGTACTTC.

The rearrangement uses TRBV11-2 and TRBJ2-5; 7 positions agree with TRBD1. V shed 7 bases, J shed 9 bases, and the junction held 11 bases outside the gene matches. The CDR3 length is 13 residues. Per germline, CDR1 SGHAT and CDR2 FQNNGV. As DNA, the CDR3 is TGTGCCAGCACCAACTTAGAGGGGACAGCCCAGTACTTC. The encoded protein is CASTNLEGTAQYF.

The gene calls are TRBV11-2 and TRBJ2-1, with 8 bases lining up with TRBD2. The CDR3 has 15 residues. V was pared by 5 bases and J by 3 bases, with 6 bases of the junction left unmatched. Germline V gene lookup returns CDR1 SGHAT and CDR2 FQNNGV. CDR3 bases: TGTGCCAGCAGCCGCTGGGCGGGAGGCTACAATGAGCAGTTCTTC. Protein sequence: CASSRWAGGYNEQFF.

The CDR3, as DNA: TGTGCCAGCAGCCAAGCGAACATGGCGCAGTATTTT. Translated: CASSQANMAQYF. The genes are TRBV3-1 (or the pseudogene TRBV3-2) and TRBJ2-3; the D is unclear. The germline V gene encodes CDR1 LGHDT and CDR2 YNNKEL (reference sequence). The CDR3 is made up of 12 amino acids. V shed 1 base and J shed 10 bases, with 9 bases lying between them.

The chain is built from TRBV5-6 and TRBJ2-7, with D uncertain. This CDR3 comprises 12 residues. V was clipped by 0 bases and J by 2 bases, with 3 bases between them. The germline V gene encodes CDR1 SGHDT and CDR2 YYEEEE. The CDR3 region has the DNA TGTGCCAGCAGCTTGGCGGCCTACGAGCAGTACTTC. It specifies CASSLAAYEQYF. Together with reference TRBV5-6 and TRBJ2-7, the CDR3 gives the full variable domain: DAGVTQSPTHLIKTRGQQVTLRCSPKSGHDTVSWYQQALGQGPQFIFQYYEEEERQRGNFPDRFSGHQFPNYSSELNVNALLLGDSALYLCASSLAAYEQYFGPGTRLTVT.

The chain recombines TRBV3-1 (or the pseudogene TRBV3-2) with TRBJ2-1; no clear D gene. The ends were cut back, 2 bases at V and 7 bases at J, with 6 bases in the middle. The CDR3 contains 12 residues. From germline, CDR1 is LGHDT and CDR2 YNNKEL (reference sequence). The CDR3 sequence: CASSQRRNEQFF. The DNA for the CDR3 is TGTGCCAGCAGCCAAAGGCGGAATGAGCAGTTCTTC.

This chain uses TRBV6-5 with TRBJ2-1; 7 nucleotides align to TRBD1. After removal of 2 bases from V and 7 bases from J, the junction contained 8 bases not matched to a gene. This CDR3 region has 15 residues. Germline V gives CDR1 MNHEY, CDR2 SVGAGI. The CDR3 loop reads CASSYVQGLNNEQFF. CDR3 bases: TGTGCCAGCAGTTACGTACAGGGGTTAAATAATGAGCAGTTCTTC.

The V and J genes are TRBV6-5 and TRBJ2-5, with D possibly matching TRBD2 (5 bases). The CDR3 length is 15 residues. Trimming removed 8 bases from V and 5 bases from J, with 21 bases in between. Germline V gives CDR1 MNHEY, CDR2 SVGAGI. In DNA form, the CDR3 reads TGTGCCAGCTGCCGTGGCGGGTCCCCGGGGGAGACCCAGTACTTC. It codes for CASCRGGSPGETQYF.

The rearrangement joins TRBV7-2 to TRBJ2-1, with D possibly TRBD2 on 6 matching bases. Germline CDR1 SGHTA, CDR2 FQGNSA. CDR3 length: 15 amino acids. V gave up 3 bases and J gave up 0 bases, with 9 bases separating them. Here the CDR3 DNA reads TGTGCCAGCAGCTTTAGCGGTAGCTCCTACAATGAGCAGTTCTTC. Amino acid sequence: CASSFSGSSYNEQFF.

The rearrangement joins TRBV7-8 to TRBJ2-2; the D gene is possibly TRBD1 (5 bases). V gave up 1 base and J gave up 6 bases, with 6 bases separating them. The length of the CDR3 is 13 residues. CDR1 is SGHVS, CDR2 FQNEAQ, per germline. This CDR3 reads CASSLGQSGELFF. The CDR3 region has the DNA TGTGCCAGCAGCTTAGGACAGTCCGGGGAGCTGTTTTTT.

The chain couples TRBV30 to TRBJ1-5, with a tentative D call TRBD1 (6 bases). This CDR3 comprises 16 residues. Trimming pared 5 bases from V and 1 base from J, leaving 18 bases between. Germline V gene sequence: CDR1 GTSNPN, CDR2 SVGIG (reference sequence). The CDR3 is CAWRLPGTSSNQPQHF. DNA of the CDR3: TGTGCCTGGCGCCTTCCCGGGACAAGCAGCAATCAGCCCCAGCATTTT.

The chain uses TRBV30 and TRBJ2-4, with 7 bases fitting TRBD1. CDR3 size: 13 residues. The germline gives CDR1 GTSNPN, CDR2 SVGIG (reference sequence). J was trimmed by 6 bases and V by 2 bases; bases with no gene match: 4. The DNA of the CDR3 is TGTGCCTGGAGTCAGGGGGACAGAAACATTCAGTACTTC. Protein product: CAWSQGDRNIQYF.

The CDR3 DNA reads TGTGCCAGCAGCTTGTGGGGGAAGACTAGCGGGAATGCAGATACGCAGTATTTT. Its protein is CASSLWGKTSGNADTQYF. The chain links TRBV5-6 to TRBJ2-3, with 11 bases matching TRBD2. The CDR3 spans 18 residues. CDR1 is SGHDT and CDR2 is YYEEEE in the germline V gene. V was clipped by 1 base and J by 4 bases; unmatched bases: 11.

The CDR3 loop reads CASSRRGNSPTDTQYF. In nucleotides, the CDR3 is TGTGCCAGCAGCCGACGAGGGAATAGCCCCACAGATACGCAGTATTTT. J is TRBJ2-3 and V is TRBV27; D is possibly TRBD2 (5 bases). CDR3 size: 16 residues. The V end was cut by 6 bases, the J end by 2 bases, with 18 bases between. Germline CDR1 reads MNHEY; CDR2 reads SMNVEV (reference sequence).

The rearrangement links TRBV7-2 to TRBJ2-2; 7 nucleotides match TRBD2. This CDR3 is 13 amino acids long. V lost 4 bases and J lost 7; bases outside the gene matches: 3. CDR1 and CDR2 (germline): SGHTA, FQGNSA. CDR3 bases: TGTGCCAGCAGCTGGGGGGGTGGCGGGGAGCTGTTTTTT. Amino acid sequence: CASSWGGGGELFF.

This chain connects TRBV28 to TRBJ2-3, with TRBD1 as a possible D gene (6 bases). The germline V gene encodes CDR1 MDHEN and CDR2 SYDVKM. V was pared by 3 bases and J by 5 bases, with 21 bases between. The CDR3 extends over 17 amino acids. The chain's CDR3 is CASSFGSGAQRGDTQYF. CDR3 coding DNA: TGTGCCAGCAGTTTCGGGTCAGGGGCGCAGCGTGGAGATACGCAGTATTTT.

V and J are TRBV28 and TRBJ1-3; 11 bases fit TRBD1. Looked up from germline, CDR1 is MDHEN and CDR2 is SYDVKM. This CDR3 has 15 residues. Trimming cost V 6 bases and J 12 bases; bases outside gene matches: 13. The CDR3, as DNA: TGTGCCAGCAGCCTCCCCGGGACAGGGGGACGATACATATATTTT. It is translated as CASSLPGTGGRYIYF.